Sequencing of this T cell receptor beta chain was carried out in a study of T-cell memory formation after mild COVID-19. V trimming: 4 bases; J trimming: 8 bases; junction bases outside the gene matches: 12. Germline-derived CDR1 and CDR2 are SGHDT and YYEEEE. The CDR3 sequence is 16 residues long. TCRdb reanalysed the 5' RACE reads using MiXCR and keeps one entry per CDR3 protein. Seen here are roughly 100,000 distinct CDR3 sequences, 17% observed once, and the top ten hold 28%. This TCR was recovered from an adult woman who had mild COVID-19 (a few samples of this study predate the infection). Cell type and time point are not known. Sequencing used PBMCs or a T cell subset sorted from them (not recorded which). This chain links TRBV5-6 with TRBJ2-1; 10 positions agree with TRBD2. The CDR3 spells CASSLLLAGMGDEQFF. The CDR3 DNA sequence: TGTGCCAGCAGCCTACTACTAGCGGGAATGGGAGATGAGCAGTTCTTC.